One TCR beta chain is described in this entry. This sample was included in a study of shared clonotypes between healthy human individuals. Clones were read by immunoSEQ multiplex PCR, and TCRdb kept only the in-frame ones, dropping some. The data show 2 million to 2.5 million clones, roughly 93% seen once. CDR1 is SGHTA and CDR2 is FQGNSA in the germline V gene. Trimming pared 5 bases from V and 0 bases from J, leaving 17 bases between. CDR3 length: 16 residues. The source of this sequence is a man between 18 and 35 years old in good health. Some clones in this sample may be carry-over from other donors' samples. Sequenced material: naive CD4+ T cells from PBMCs. The subset denotes: CD45RA+ positively selected. V is TRBV7-2 and J is TRBJ2-7; maybe TRBD2 (5 bases). The CDR3 coding sequence is TGTGCCAGCAGCCCCCAAGCCAGCGGTACCTCCTACGAGCAGTACTTC. This codes for CASSPQASGTSYEQYF.